Listed below are T cell receptor beta chains from one sample, sequenced in a study of blood T cell repertoires in COVID-19. Libraries were prepared by immunoSEQ multiplex PCR; TCRdb keeps only in-frame clonotypes and omits some of them. The profile shows 310,000 or so clones, 87% of them singletons. Sequenced sample: peripheral blood. These receptors came from a man aged 50-60 years with active or convalescent COVID-19. CDR3s include the opening cysteine and the closing phenylalanine or tryptophan. D genes are given only for firm matches. Not all rows give a size; the values are once, few, many and, for expanded clones, a class.

V gene	clone size	D gene	J gene	CDR3 DNA	CDR3 protein
TRBV19	-	TRBD1	TRBJ2-2	TGTGCCAGTAGACGGACAGGGGGCGAGGGGATCGGTAGGGAGCTGTTTTTT	CASRRTGGEGIGRELFF
TRBV6-5	-	-	TRBJ1-2	TGTGCCAGCAGCTTGACACCCGACTATGGCTACACCTTC	CASSLTPDYGYTF
TRBV28	-	TRBD1	TRBJ2-5	TGTGCCAGCAGTTCCCAGACAGGGATGGTGGAGACCCAGTACTTC	CASSSQTGMVETQYF
TRBV6-5	-	TRBD2	TRBJ2-7	TGTGCCAGCAGTAGATCTAGCGGGACCTACGAGCAGTACTTC	CASSRSSGTYEQYF
TRBV2	-	TRBD1	TRBJ1-6	TGTGCCAGCAGCCCTCAGGGACAGGGCTATAATTCACCCCTCCACTTT	CASSPQGQGYNSPLHF
TRBV6-5	-	-	TRBJ1-3	TGTGCCAGCAGTCTGCGGGCGTCTGGAAACACCATATATTTT	CASSLRASGNTIYF
TRBV9	-	TRBD2	TRBJ2-2	TGTGCCAGCAGCGTAGGCCCAACTAGCGCCGGGGAGCTGTTTTTT	CASSVGPTSAGELFF
TRBV2	-	TRBD1	TRBJ1-2	TGTGCCAGCAGTTCGACAGGGAACTATGGCTACACCTTC	CASSSTGNYGYTF
TRBV4-1	-	-	TRBJ1-6	TGCGCCAGCAGCCAAACAGGGATTGATTCACCCCTCCACTTT	CASSQTGIDSPLHF
TRBV6-5	-	-	TRBJ2-5	TGTGCCAGCAGTTCCCGACAGCCCCAAGAGACCCAGTACTTC	CASSSRQPQETQYF
TRBV19	-	-	TRBJ1-6	TGTGCCAGTAGCCAGGGTTATTCACCCCTCCACTTT	CASSQGYSPLHF
TRBV6-5	-	-	TRBJ1-5	TGTGCCAGCAACGGTGTCAATCAGCCCCAGCATTTT	CASNGVNQPQHF
TRBV4-1	few	TRBD1	TRBJ1-2	TGCGCCAGCAGCCAGTTATACCGGGTAGGGGACAGACAATTTTGGTATGGCTACACCTTC	CASSQLYRVGDRQFWYGYTF
TRBV2	-	-	TRBJ2-1	TGTGCCAGCAGTCTCAGGGGAGATGAGCAGTTCTTC	CASSLRGDEQFF
TRBV7-2	-	-	TRBJ1-2	TGTGCCAGCAGCTTACAGGGATTCTATGGCTACACCTTC	CASSLQGFYGYTF
TRBV6-4	-	TRBD1	TRBJ2-1	TGTGCCAGCAGTGAATGGGCAGGGGGTAGAAATGAGCAGTTCTTC	CASSEWAGGRNEQFF
TRBV9	-	TRBD1	TRBJ2-2	TGTGCCAGCAGCGTAGAACAGGGGGTACCGTTACGGGAGCTGTTTTTT	CASSVEQGVPLRELFF
TRBV7-9	-	-	TRBJ1-6	TGTGCCAGCAACGGGGACTGGGATTCACCCCTCCACTTT	CASNGDWDSPLHF
TRBV5-6	-	TRBD2	TRBJ2-1	TGTGCCAGCAGCTTGGCGAGGCTGGCGGGAGGGCAAGGTGAGCAGTTCTTC	CASSLARLAGGQGEQFF
TRBV7-2	once	TRBD1	TRBJ1-6	TGTGCCAGCAGCTTAGAGCCGGCAGGGGGTTCACCCCTCCACTTT	CASSLEPAGGSPLHF
TRBV5-4	-	-	TRBJ2-2	TGTGCCAGCAGCCCCCGGGGTCCAGGCACCGGGGAGCTGTTTTTT	CASSPRGPGTGELFF
TRBV6-6	-	TRBD1	TRBJ1-2	TGTGCCAGCGTCCGGGACAGGGGGACCTATGGCTACACCTTC	CASVRDRGTYGYTF
TRBV4-1	once	-	TRBJ2-3	TGCGCCAGCCTTGGACAGCCCAGGGCCGCAGATACGCAGTATTTT	CASLGQPRAADTQYF
TRBV27	once	TRBD2	TRBJ2-7	TGTGCCAGCAGTTGGACTAGCGGGAGCTACGAGCAGTACTTC	CASSWTSGSYEQYF
TRBV4-3	once	-	TRBJ2-1	TGCGCCAGCAGCCAATCAAACGCGGCCCACTCCTACAATGAGCAGTTCTTC	CASSQSNAAHSYNEQFF
TRBV28	-	TRBD1	TRBJ1-5	TGTGCCAGCATCAAAGAGGGGGCTAGGCAGCCCCAGCATTTT	CASIKEGARQPQHF
TRBV6-6	-	TRBD2	TRBJ2-7	TGTGCCAGCGGCCGGGGGGTAGAGGAGCAGTACTTC	CASGRGVEEQYF